Included here is one T cell receptor (beta chain) sequence, with context. Its cognate antigen is unknown. Germline V CDR1 and CDR2: DFQATT, SNEGSKA (reference sequence). The CDR3 consists of 14 residues. This sample is drawn from a study of T cells expressing NK-cell markers. Findings and caveats of the study: Top CD8+ clonotypes included the dominant CD3+CD56+NKG2C+ clonotypes in six donors. A few of the donors also had these clonotypes leading their CD3+CD56-NKG2C+ fraction.

Scientists made TCR beta cDNA using 5'RACE template switching with UMIs. TCRdb re-called the 5' RACE reads; one entry per CDR3 protein, DNA not given. The sample table sets out roughly 350,000 distinct CDR3 sequences. The sequencing sample was made of blood T cells: a sorted CD56 or NKG2C T cell subset, CD4+ or CD8+ T cells, or bulk PBMC T cells (not recorded which). The sequence came from a man aged 18-69 years in good health. The chain carries TRBV20-1 and TRBJ2-7; absent DNA, TCRdb's TRBD1 call cannot be checked. CDR3 protein: CSAREGGSSYEQYF.